This T cell receptor beta chain was sequenced for a study of blood T cell repertoires in COVID-19. Study at large: In each case, the material was cDNA or gDNA derived from T cells, B-cell-depleted T cells, or PBMCs.

This clone turned up a few times. Sequenced by immunoSEQ multiplex PCR; TCRdb stores in-frame clones only, minus some. The table has more than 200,000 clones, approximately 89% seen once; the top ten hold around 3.8%. CDR1 and CDR2 (germline): SEHNR, FQNEAQ (reference sequence). The CDR3 runs 15 residues. V shed 5 bases and J 4 bases; nucleotides not matched to a gene: 7. This rearrangement joins TRBV7-9 to TRBJ1-4; 7 bases are shared with TRBD1. The sample consisted of PBMCs or T cells enriched from blood (not recorded which). The TCR originated in a woman aged 25-40 years who had been exposed to COVID-19. The CDR3 here is CASSPAGTVNEKLFF. CDR3 nucleotides: TGTGCCAGCAGCCCCGCCGGGACAGTTAATGAAAAACTGTTTTTT.